This T cell receptor beta chain was documented in a study of T cell responses to AZD1222 COVID-19 vaccine. The CDR3 consists of 16 residues. Germline V gene data show CDR1 as SGHVS and CDR2 as FQNEAQ. Trimming at V came to 5 bases and at J to 7 bases, leaving 11 bases not matched to a gene. Study results and limitations: Researchers took repertoire samples only after the peak T cell response had come.

Assay used: immunoSEQ multiplex PCR; TCRdb lists only in-frame clones, some missing. The sample has 15,000 to 20,000 clones, approximately 89% seen once. A word on this clone: Its specificity is unknown.

This receptor was taken from an adult who received the AZD1222 COVID-19 vaccine. Here the sequenced sample was peripheral blood, taken 28 days after the second AZD1222 dose. The chain has TRBV7-8 and TRBJ2-2; TRBD1 matches 9 bases. As DNA, the CDR3 is TGTGCCAGCAGCCCCCGACAGGGGGGGACCCTCGGGGAGCTGTTTTTT. Translated: CASSPRQGGTLGELFF.